This TCR beta chain was found in a study of radiotherapy plus CTLA-4 blockade in lung cancer. Overall study: There were objective responses in roughly 18% of patients, and 31% had disease control. Study-level findings and limits: Response, reportedly, was best predicted by interferon-beta along with early blood T cell clone dynamics. An expansion of tumor-derived TCR clones occurred in blood after radiotherapy plus ipilimumab.

Comment on this clone: What it binds is unknown.

Receiving focal radiation plus CTLA-4 blockade with ipilimumab were patients who had chemo-refractory metastatic non-small-cell lung cancer. The CDR3 runs to 15 residues. Germline V gene sequence: CDR1 LNHDA, CDR2 SQIVND (reference sequence). Trimming took 3 bases from V and 5 from J; bases not matched to a gene: 5. Generated by immunoSEQ multiplex PCR, the TCRdb table keeps only in-frame clones and is missing some. The sample records about 78,000 clones, about 86% being singletons. Source: peripheral blood, taken from a patient treated with radiotherapy plus ipilimumab. The sequence was collected from a human donor with non-small cell lung cancer who had a partial response to radiotherapy plus ipilimumab. This rearrangement joins TRBV19 to TRBJ2-1, with 9 bases aligning to TRBD1. Written as DNA, the CDR3 is TGTGCCAGTAGTATGGGGACAGGGAGCAACAATGAGCAGTTCTTC. Its protein product is CASSMGTGSNNEQFF.